The 23 T cell receptor beta chains below all came from one sample that was sequenced in a study of blood T cell repertoires in COVID-19. The data were produced by immunoSEQ multiplex PCR, yet TCRdb's version contains in-frame clones alone and is incomplete. The sample has some 120,000 clones, 85% to 90% seen once. Sequenced material: peripheral blood. The receptors come from a human donor in a cohort sampled during active COVID-19.

This clone was seen only a few times. Other DNA sequences in this specimen translate into the identical CDR3. The gene calls are TRBV5-4 and TRBJ2-5; 11 nucleotides agree with TRBD1. Germline CDR1 SGHNT, CDR2 YYREEE (reference sequence). The V segment lost 1 base and the J segment 2 bases; nucleotides outside the gene matches: 1. The CDR3 covers 15 residues. This chain's CDR3 is CASSLWDRGQETQYF. The CDR3 DNA reads as TGTGCCAGCAGCTTGTGGGACAGGGGGCAAGAGACCCAGTACTTC.

The rearrangement links TRBV29-1 to TRBJ1-2; TRBD1 matches at 8 bases. The V gene's germline CDR1 is SQVTM and CDR2 ANQGSEA. The CDR3 has 15 amino acids. V dropped 0 bases and J dropped 5; count of bases not matched to a gene: 8. DNA for the CDR3: TGCAGCGTTGAAGATCGGCAGGGGGCTGTTTATGGCTACACCTTC. Its translation: CSVEDRQGAVYGYTF.

V is TRBV9 and J is TRBJ2-1, with TRBD2 matching 7 bases. Germline CDR1 is SGDLS and CDR2 is YYNGEE. The CDR3 is made up of 15 amino acids. The V and J ends lost 2 bases and 4 bases, in that order; junction bases with no gene match: 6. Written as DNA, the CDR3 is TGTGCCAGCAGCGTTACGAGCGGGACTTACAATGAGCAGTTCTTC. Translated, it gives CASSVTSGTYNEQFF.

The J gene is TRBJ2-3, the V gene TRBV5-1; 10 bases fit TRBD2. The V gene's germline CDR1 is SGHRS and CDR2 YFSETQ. With 8 bases clipped from V and 2 bases from J, the junction kept 8 bases outside the gene matches. The CDR3 loop spans 15 amino acids. CDR3 sequence reads: CASRPGLATTDTQYF. The CDR3 DNA sequence: TGCGCCAGTAGGCCGGGACTAGCGACCACAGATACGCAGTATTTT.

The chain recombines TRBV18 with TRBJ2-7; D may be TRBD2 (6 bases). From germline, CDR1 is KGHSH and CDR2 LQKENI. V lost 3 bases and J lost 5, with 23 bases in between. This CDR3 contains 17 residues. The CDR3 loop reads CASSPSLLEGREHEQYF. CDR3 sequence (DNA): TGTGCCAGCTCACCCTCCTTACTGGAGGGCAGGGAGCACGAGCAGTACTTC.

Concerning this clone: One end of the junction varies from germline; a read error may be responsible. The chain employs TRBV7-7 and TRBJ1-2; the D is unclear. This CDR3 has 17 residues. From germline, CDR1 is SSHAT and CDR2 FNYEAQ (reference sequence). The CDR3 reads CASSPFTRSELNYGYTF. CDR3 DNA sequence: TGTGCTAGCAGCCCCTTTACTAGGTCGGAGCTTAACTATGGCTACACCTTC.

The chain combines TRBV28 with TRBJ2-7; 12 positions agree with TRBD2. CDR1 is MDHEN and CDR2 is SYDVKM in the germline V gene. This CDR3 comprises 14 residues. J was trimmed by 4 bases and V by 5 bases; bases with no gene match: 3. CDR3 in amino acids: CASSQTSGRYEQYF. The CDR3 nucleotides are TGTGCCAGCAGTCAGACTAGCGGGAGATACGAGCAGTACTTC.

The V gene is TRBV19, the J gene TRBJ2-7; 8 nucleotides align to TRBD2. Germline CDR1 is LNHDA and CDR2 is SQIVND (reference sequence). The CDR3 runs 14 residues. V lost 1 base, J lost 2 bases, and 1 base stayed unmatched. The CDR3 DNA sequence: TGTGCCAGTAGTATAGGCGGGAGGACCTACGAGCAGTACTTC. Residues: CASSIGGRTYEQYF.

With regard to this clone: Germline is not matched at one junction end, which may reflect a read error. The chain carries TRBV19 and TRBJ1-4, with D tentatively TRBD1 (5 bases). Germline assignment: CDR1 LNHDA and CDR2 SQIVND (reference sequence). The CDR3 spans 12 residues. This CDR3 is CASSQDRIHHQF. The CDR3 coding sequence is TGTGCCAGTAGCCAAGACAGAATCCACCACCAATTT.

The chain recombines TRBV7-6 with TRBJ2-7, with 10 bases fitting TRBD2. The germline CDR1 and CDR2 sequences are SGHVS and FNYEAQ. The junction had 16 bases not matched to a gene; V was cut back by 5 bases and J by 3 bases. The CDR3 sequence is 18 residues long. CDR3: CASSPGTPTGTSDYEQYF. The CDR3 nucleotides are TGTGCCAGCAGCCCCGGAACTCCCACCGGGACTAGCGACTACGAGCAGTACTTC.

This clone showed up just a few times. This chain links TRBV2 with TRBJ2-1; weak D call: TRBD2 (6 bases). Germline-derived CDR1 and CDR2 are SNHLY and FYNNEI. V lost 1 base and J lost 6, with 13 bases in between. CDR3 length equals 15 residues. CDR3 loop: CASSEVSGLFNEQFF. DNA of the CDR3: TGTGCCAGCAGTGAAGTGTCGGGACTCTTCAATGAGCAGTTCTTC.

The V and J genes are TRBV28 and TRBJ2-5, with D possibly TRBD1 on 6 matching bases. CDR1 is MDHEN and CDR2 is SYDVKM in the germline V gene. The V end lost 6 bases, the J end lost 4 bases, and 15 bases lay between the germline ends. This CDR3 contains 14 residues. CDR3 sequence: CASSSTGNGETQYF. DNA for the CDR3: TGTGCCAGCAGCTCTACAGGGAATGGAGAGACCCAGTACTTC.

This clone has more than one count but fewer than ten. J is TRBJ1-6 and V is TRBV6-5; perhaps TRBD1 as D (6 bases). There are 16 residues in the CDR3. Trimming took off 4 bases at V and 6 bases at J, with 16 bases between the two ends. Germline loops: CDR1 MNHEY, CDR2 SVGAGI. In DNA form, the CDR3 reads TGTGCCAGCAGTTCCGTCCCGGGACACAGTAATTCACCCCTCCACTTT. Protein: CASSSVPGHSNSPLHF.

The V and J genes are TRBV19 and TRBJ1-6; D is perhaps TRBD1 (5 bases). Trimming pared 4 bases from V and 7 bases from J, leaving 17 bases between. Germline V lookup: CDR1 LNHDA, CDR2 SQIVND (reference sequence). This CDR3 spans 16 amino acids. Written as DNA, the CDR3 is TGTGCCAGTAGTAACAGGTTTCGTCCTGGGAATTCACCCCTCCACTTT. Amino acids: CASSNRFRPGNSPLHF. Variable domain in full (rest from reference TRBV19 and TRBJ1-6): DGGITQSPKYLFRKEGQNVTLSCEQNLNHDAMYWYRQDPGQGLRLIYYSQIVNDFQKGDIAEGYSVSREKKESFPLTVTSAQKNPTAFYLCASSNRFRPGNSPLHFGNGTRLTVT.

The gene calls are TRBV7-9 and TRBJ1-1, with 9 bases aligning to TRBD1. The CDR3 contains 17 residues. Germline CDR1 SEHNR, CDR2 FQNEAQ (reference sequence). The V gene end was trimmed by 3 bases and the J gene end by 2 bases; junction bases not matched to a gene: 10. The CDR3 here is CASSLLRQGDANTEAFF. CDR3 nucleotides: TGTGCCAGCAGCTTGTTGAGACAGGGGGACGCCAACACTGAAGCTTTCTTT.

J is TRBJ1-6 and V is TRBV3-1 (or the pseudogene TRBV3-2); maybe TRBD1 (5 bases). Germline V gene sequence: CDR1 LGHDT, CDR2 YNNKEL (reference sequence). V dropped 4 bases and J dropped 7 bases, with 14 bases sitting between them. This CDR3 comprises 15 residues. The CDR3 DNA follows: TGTGCCAGCAGCCCCCGGGGGACCTCAAATTCACCCCTCCACTTT. This encodes CASSPRGTSNSPLHF.

The chain employs TRBV2 and TRBJ2-7; weak D call: TRBD1 (5 bases). Germline V gives CDR1 SNHLY, CDR2 FYNNEI. CDR3 length: 11 residues. V lost 8 bases to trimming and J lost 5 bases, with 10 bases between them. The CDR3 DNA reads TGTGCCAGCGCAGGGCTGGACGAGCAGTACTTC. Its protein is CASAGLDEQYF.

This CDR3 reads CASSWTGKKNEQFF. The CDR3 DNA reads as TGTGCCAGCAGTTGGACAGGGAAAAAGAATGAGCAGTTCTTC. The chain joins TRBV11-3 to TRBJ2-1; 8 bases align to TRBD1. The CDR3 spans 14 residues. J lost 7 bases, V lost 6 bases, and 8 bases had no gene match. Germline V gene data show CDR1 as SGHNT and CDR2 as YENEEA.

The chain carries TRBV6-5 and TRBJ2-1; 13 bases match TRBD2. The CDR3 runs to 15 residues. Germline-derived CDR1 and CDR2 are MNHEY and SVGAGI. V was pared by 6 bases and J by 5 bases, with 4 bases of the junction left unmatched. The CDR3 bases are TGTGCCAGCAGCTTGGGACTAGCGGGGAACAATGAGCAGTTCTTC. This codes for CASSLGLAGNNEQFF.

V is TRBV7-9 and J is TRBJ2-6; a weak D match, TRBD2 (7 bases). Per the germline V gene, CDR1 is SEHNR and CDR2 is FQNEAQ (reference sequence). The CDR3 has 17 residues. The V gene lost 3 bases and the J gene lost 0 bases, with 12 bases spanning the gap. Here the CDR3 reads CASSFGGRISGANVLTF. The CDR3 nucleotides are TGTGCCAGCAGCTTCGGGGGGCGGATCTCTGGGGCCAACGTCCTGACTTTC.

The chain uses TRBV7-8 and TRBJ2-1; D is possibly TRBD2 (5 bases). Germline loops: CDR1 SGHVS, CDR2 FQNEAQ. V gave up 5 bases and J gave up 8 bases, with 10 bases separating them. CDR3 length equals 12 residues. The CDR3 DNA reads as TGTGCCAGCAGCGGTAGCGACCATGAGCAGTTCTTC. This gives the protein CASSGSDHEQFF.

This clone was counted a few times. The genes are TRBV5-1 and TRBJ1-1, with no clear D. The CDR3 loop spans 13 amino acids. The V gene's germline CDR1 is SGHRS and CDR2 YFSETQ. V dropped 0 bases and J dropped 0 bases, with 3 bases sitting between them. The CDR3 sequence: CASSLVMNTEAFF. CDR3 sequence (DNA): TGCGCCAGCAGCTTGGTTATGAACACTGAAGCTTTCTTT.

Ten or more counts support this clone. The V gene is TRBV27, the J gene TRBJ2-1, with a weak D call TRBD2 (6 bases). Germline CDR1 and CDR2: MNHEY and SMNVEV (reference sequence). The length of the CDR3 is 16 residues. V lost 0 bases, J lost 3 bases, and 12 bases lay in between. CDR3 in DNA: TGTGCCAGCAGTTTATCTGGGGGGAATTACTACAATGAGCAGTTCTTC. As protein: CASSLSGGNYYNEQFF.